This TCR beta chain stems from a study of human T cells and chemical hapten exposure. Time point specified: pre-sensitization, week 0. The sample's treatment: therapeutic diphenylcyclopropenone sensitization with weekly scalp DPC. The authors' total RNA extraction used unfractionated whole blood. For the library, individual cDNA molecules each received unique molecular identifiers. TCRdb reprocessed the RACE reads with MiXCR, giving one entry per CDR3 protein. The top ten hold roughly a quarter of the sample, which has tens of thousands of distinct CDR3 sequences, approximately 10% seen once. This clonotype was counted at least ten times. Germline V gene sequence: CDR1 MGHRA, CDR2 YSYEKL. The CDR3 has 15 amino acids. The germline V and J ends were trimmed by 0 bases and 4 bases, with 10 bases remaining between them.

The source was whole blood, collected in connection with sensitization to the hapten diphenylcyclopropenone (DPC). V and J are TRBV4-1 and TRBJ1-3; D is ambiguous. The receptor comes from a man in his fifties or sixties with alopecia areata. Some clones in this sample may be carry-over from other donors' samples. The CDR3 sequence is CASSQDARRGNTIYF. DNA of the CDR3: TGCGCCAGCAGCCAAGATGCCAGGAGGGGAAACACCATATATTTT.